Listed below are T cell receptor beta chains from one sample, sequenced in a study of T cell therapy after organ transplantation. These TCRs' antigens remain unknown. The table came from immunoSEQ multiplex PCR; TCRdb's copy has only in-frame clones and leaves some out. Here the sample spans 45,000 to 60,000 clones, 94% being singletons. The source material was CD8+ T cells from blood, sampled before autologous CMV-specific T cell therapy. The receptor source for this set is a human patient who had received a solid organ transplant and had CMV disease. CDR3s include the opening cysteine and the closing phenylalanine or tryptophan. A D gene is named only where the DNA matches it firmly. The size entry is marked missing in some rows and otherwise reads once, few, many or a size class.

cdr3_length clone_size j_call v_call d_call cdr3_nt cdr3_aa
17 few TRBJ2-2 TRBV27 NA TGTGCCAGCAGTTTTATTTCCGTTCAGGGAAGCACCGGGGAGCTGTTTTTT CASSFISVQGSTGELFF
14 NA TRBJ2-5 TRBV19 TRBD2 TGTGCCAGTAGTATTCTAGCGGGGGAAGAGACCCAGTACTTC CASSILAGEETQYF
13 NA TRBJ2-7 TRBV4-1 NA TGCGCCAGCAGCCAAGTTTCCCTGCCGGAGCAGTACTTC CASSQVSLPEQYF
16 NA TRBJ2-1 TRBV4-2 TRBD2 TGTGCCAGCAGTCGAGACCTAGCGGGAGAGGGCAATGAGCAGTTCTTC CASSRDLAGEGNEQFF
16 NA TRBJ1-2 TRBV4-3 NA TGCGCCAGCAGCCAAGATCAGGCCGGCAGAAACTATGGCTACACCTTC CASSQDQAGRNYGYTF
15 NA TRBJ2-2 TRBV6-4 TRBD1 TGTGCCAGCAGCCAAGGACAGGGGGAAACCGGGGAGCTGTTTTTT CASSQGQGETGELFF
13 NA TRBJ2-1 TRBV29-1 NA TGCAGCGTTGCGGAGACAGGACGAAGTGAGCAGTTCTTC CSVAETGRSEQFF
13 NA TRBJ2-1 TRBV27 NA TGTGCCACCGGGGGAGGTGGCCGTCATTGGGAGTTCTTC CATGGGGRHWEFF
15 NA TRBJ2-7 TRBV6-5 TRBD2 TGTGTCTCATCTTTGGGACTAGCGGGTTCTAACGAGCAGTACTTC CVSSLGLAGSNEQYF
14 NA TRBJ1-4 TRBV5-1 NA TGCGCCAGCAGCGGGGAGTTGGCAGGAGAAAAACTGTTTTTT CASSGELAGEKLFF
16 NA TRBJ2-2 TRBV6-6 TRBD1 TGTGCCAGCAGCCCAGACAGGGAAGGGTACACCGGGGAGCTGTTTTTT CASSPDREGYTGELFF
16 NA TRBJ2-5 TRBV6-6 TRBD2 TGTGCCAGCAGTTACTCTGGACTAGCGGGGCTGGAGACCCAGTACTTC CASSYSGLAGLETQYF
16 NA TRBJ1-1 TRBV10-3 TRBD1 TGTGCCATCAGTGAGCCCGGTGACAGGGGGAACACTGAAGCTTTCTTT CAISEPGDRGNTEAFF
15 NA TRBJ2-3 TRBV4-2 NA TGTGCCAGCAGCCAAGTTCCAGCGGGTACAGATACGCAGTATTTT CASSQVPAGTDTQYF
10 NA TRBJ1-2 TRBV20-1 NA TGCAGTGCCTCAGGCTATGGCTACACCTTC CSASGYGYTF
18 NA TRBJ1-4 TRBV5-5 TRBD1 TGTGCCAGCAGCCCTGGACAGGGCAACAGGGAGTCTAATGAAAAACTGTTTTTT CASSPGQGNRESNEKLFF
13 NA TRBJ2-1 TRBV27 NA TGTGCCAGCAGTTTAGACGGAAGCAATGAGCAGTTCTTC CASSLDGSNEQFF
16 NA TRBJ2-1 TRBV30 TRBD1 TGTGCCTGGAGTCCGGGGCGGACAGGGGAATTCGGTGAGCAGTTCTTC CAWSPGRTGEFGEQFF
13 NA TRBJ2-7 TRBV13 TRBD1 TGTGCCAGCAGCACCCGGACAGGTTTCGAGCAGTACTTC CASSTRTGFEQYF
16 NA TRBJ1-5 TRBV2 NA TGTGCCAGCACTGGACGAAAAGGGAAGGGAGATCAGCCCCAGCATTTT CASTGRKGKGDQPQHF
16 NA TRBJ2-7 TRBV4-2 NA TGTGCCAGCAGCCAAGATGGGTGGGGGGCGCTTAGCGAGCAGTACTTC CASSQDGWGALSEQYF
17 few TRBJ2-5 TRBV7-8 NA TGTGCCAGCAGCTACCCCTTTCGGGGGAGAGGGGAAGAGACCCAGTACTTC CASSYPFRGRGEETQYF
14 NA TRBJ1-1 TRBV7-6 NA TGTGCCAGCAGCCCCCTTGGGGAGAACACTGAAGCTTTCTTT CASSPLGENTEAFF
15 NA TRBJ2-7 TRBV27 NA TGTGCCAGCAGTTTAGGAGCGGAGGCAAAATACGAGCAGTACTTC CASSLGAEAKYEQYF
18 NA TRBJ2-3 TRBV6-1 TRBD2 TGTGCCAGCAGTGACCAGGGTTTTGGGCTAGCGGGGACAGATACGCAGTATTTT CASSDQGFGLAGTDTQYF
14 NA TRBJ2-1 TRBV29-1 NA TGCAGCGTTGTTGAGTCTTTGTTATTCAATGAGCAGTTCTTC CSVVESLLFNEQFF
15 NA TRBJ1-3 TRBV4-1 NA TGCGCCAGCAGCTCAAGGGAGGGTTCTGGAAACACCATATATTTT CASSSREGSGNTIYF
15 NA TRBJ2-5 TRBV6-5 NA TGTGCCGGCAGTTACGGGCAGGGAGGCGGGGAGACCCAGTACTTC CAGSYGQGGGETQYF
15 NA TRBJ2-1 TRBV12-5 TRBD2 TGTGCTAGTGGTCCCAGCGGGAGGTTGCCCAATGAGCAGTTCTTC CASGPSGRLPNEQFF
19 NA TRBJ1-3 TRBV7-9 TRBD1 TGTGCCAGCAGCTTAGAAGAAGGGAGGACAGGGAGTCTGGAGGACACCATATATTTT CASSLEEGRTGSLEDTIYF
14 NA TRBJ2-1 TRBV4-1 NA TGCGCCAGCAGCCAAGTCGGGGGATACAATGAGCAGTTCTTC CASSQVGGYNEQFF
15 once TRBJ2-3 TRBV7-2 NA TGTGCCAGCAGCTTATTTTTAGGGGCGGGAGATACGCAGTATTTT CASSLFLGAGDTQYF
17 NA TRBJ1-4 TRBV7-9 NA TGTGCCAGCAGCTTAGGATTTGGAACGGCAGGTGAAGAAAAACTGTTTTTT CASSLGFGTAGEEKLFF
12 NA TRBJ2-2 TRBV6-5 NA TGTGCCAGCAGTACGGAGGGCGGGGAGCTGTTTTTT CASSTEGGELFF
16 NA TRBJ2-1 TRBV19 TRBD2 TGTGCCACCCGGCGGGGGAGCGGGGGGGCTTTCGATGAGCAGTTCTTC CATRRGSGGAFDEQFF
15 NA TRBJ2-1 TRBV13 NA TGTGCCAGCAGCTTACGCTGGGAGGAGGGGAATGAGCAGTTCTTC CASSLRWEEGNEQFF
18 NA TRBJ2-5 TRBV18 NA TGTGCCAGCTCACCCGAGATTGAAGACAGTAGTTCTAAAGAGACCCAGTACTTC CASSPEIEDSSSKETQYF
15 NA TRBJ2-2 TRBV4-1 NA TGCGCCAGCAGCCCCGGGACGAGGAACACCGGGGAGCTGTTTTTT CASSPGTRNTGELFF
19 NA TRBJ2-1 TRBV14 NA TGTGCCAGCAGCCAAGATGGTTTCTCGGATGAAAACGTAATCAATGAGCAGTTCTTC CASSQDGFSDENVINEQFF
13 NA TRBJ1-2 TRBV28 TRBD1 TGTGCCAGCACTACAGGGGGCCTCTATGGCTACACCTTC CASTTGGLYGYTF